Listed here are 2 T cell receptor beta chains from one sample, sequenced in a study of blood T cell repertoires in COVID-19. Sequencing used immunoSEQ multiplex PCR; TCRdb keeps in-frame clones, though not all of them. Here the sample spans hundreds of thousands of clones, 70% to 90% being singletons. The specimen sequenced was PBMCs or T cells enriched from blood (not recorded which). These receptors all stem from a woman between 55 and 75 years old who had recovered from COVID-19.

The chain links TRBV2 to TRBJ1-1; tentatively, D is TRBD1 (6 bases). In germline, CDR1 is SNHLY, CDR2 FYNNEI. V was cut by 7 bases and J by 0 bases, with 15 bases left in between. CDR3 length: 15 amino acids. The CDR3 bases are TGTGCCAGCATAAAGAGCGGACAGATGAACACTGAAGCTTTCTTT. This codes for CASIKSGQMNTEAFF.

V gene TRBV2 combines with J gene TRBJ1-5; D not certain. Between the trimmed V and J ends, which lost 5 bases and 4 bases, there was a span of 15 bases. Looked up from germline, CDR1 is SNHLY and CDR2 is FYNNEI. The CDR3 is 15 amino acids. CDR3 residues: CASSLRTLGNQPQHF. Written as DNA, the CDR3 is TGTGCCAGCAGTCTAAGGACTCTTGGGAATCAGCCCCAGCATTTT. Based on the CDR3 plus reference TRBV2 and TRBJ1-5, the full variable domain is EPEVTQTPSHQVTQMGQEVILRCVPISNHLYFYWYRQILGQKVEFLVSFYNNEISEKSEIFDDQFSVERPDGSNFTLKIRSTKLEDSAMYFCASSLRTLGNQPQHFGDGTRLSIL.